The 23 T cell receptor beta chains presented below share a single source sample, sequenced in a study of PD-1 blockade in classical Hodgkin lymphoma. The sample's time point: cycle 4 day 1 (C4D1), after 5 to 7 weeks of nivolumab. Autologous stem cell transplantation was followed by relapse in every patient, and brentuximab vedotin exposure varied. Repertoires were generated with immunoSEQ multiplex PCR, while TCRdb's copy carries only in-frame clones and drops some. The profile shows 15,000 to 20,000 clones, 65% to 80% of them singletons. The source was peripheral blood mononuclear cells (PBMCs), collected before the fourth cycle of nivolumab. The receptors were sampled from a human donor with classical Hodgkin lymphoma.

This clone was found a few times. The chain's CDR3 is CASRRTGVAGNTIYF. The CDR3 nucleotides read TGTGCCAGCAGAAGGACAGGCGTAGCTGGAAACACCATATATTTT. The J gene is TRBJ1-3, the V gene TRBV28, with 7 nucleotides matching TRBD1. Germline V CDR1 and CDR2: MDHEN, SYDVKM. CDR3 length: 15 residues. The junction had 7 bases not matched to a gene; V was cut back by 6 bases and J by 2 bases.

The rearrangement joins TRBV23-1 to TRBJ2-3; D is perhaps TRBD1 (7 bases). TRBV23-1 is treated as an ORF (open reading frame) with a function not yet certain. This CDR3 region has 17 residues. Trimming cost V 0 bases and J 2 bases, with 15 bases left between them. The CDR3 loop reads CASSQSARGEFTDTQYF. The DNA for the CDR3 is TGCGCCAGCAGTCAATCGGCCAGGGGGGAGTTCACAGATACGCAGTATTTT.

The V call is TRBV6-5, the J call TRBJ1-2; TRBD1 matches at 7 bases. CDR1 and CDR2 (germline): MNHEY, SVGAGI. The CDR3 loop spans 13 amino acids. V lost 4 bases, J lost 6 bases, and 5 bases stayed unmatched. The CDR3, as DNA: TGTGCCAGCAGTTCGACAGGGATTAATGGCTACACCTTC. As protein: CASSSTGINGYTF.

This clone was observed a single time. The rearrangement joins TRBV6-5 to TRBJ2-5; D possibly uses TRBD1 or TRBD2 (5 bases each). CDR3 length: 14 amino acids. V lost 0 bases to trimming and J lost 4 bases, with 9 bases between them. Germline CDR1 and CDR2: MNHEY and SVGAGI. The CDR3 loop reads CASSYSGRRETQYF. CDR3 sequence (DNA): TGTGCCAGCAGTTACTCGGGACGACGAGAGACCCAGTACTTC.

The rearrangement links TRBV14 to TRBJ2-6; the D gene is possibly TRBD1 (6 bases). The length of the CDR3 is 17 residues. Germline V CDR1 and CDR2: SGHDN, FVKESK. V was clipped by 5 bases and J by 8 bases, with 22 bases between them. The CDR3 region has the DNA TGTGCCAGCAGCTTCCTTAAAACAGGGTTAAGTACCAACGTCCTGACTTTC. It encodes CASSFLKTGLSTNVLTF.

The chain carries TRBV7-2 and TRBJ2-7; no clear D. The CDR3 is 14 amino acids. The germline CDR1 and CDR2 sequences are SGHTA and FQGNSA. Deletions cut 4 bases from V and 1 base from J, with 11 bases between. The CDR3 loop reads CASSSFTGSYEQYV. The CDR3 region has the DNA TGTGCCAGCAGCTCCTTCACCGGATCCTACGAGCAGTACGTC.

The chain recombines TRBV7-6 with TRBJ1-5; D is possibly TRBD1 (5 bases). This CDR3 has 18 residues. Deletions cut 1 base from V and 3 bases from J, with 19 bases between. Germline assignment: CDR1 SGHVS and CDR2 FNYEAQ. In DNA, the CDR3 is TGTGCCAGCAGCTTAGTACCAGGGAAAGGGAGCTTCAATCAGCCCCAGCATTTT. The encoded protein is CASSLVPGKGSFNQPQHF. Full variable domain (remainder filled in from reference TRBV7-6 and TRBJ1-5): GAGVSQSPRYKVTKRGQDVALRCDPISGHVSLYWYRQALGQGPEFLTYFNYEAQQDKSGLPNDRFSAERPEGSISTLTIQRTEQRDSAMYRCASSLVPGKGSFNQPQHFGDGTRLSIL.

This clone was seen only a few times. The V gene is TRBV5-6, the J gene TRBJ1-4, with a possible D match to TRBD1 (6 bases). The germline CDR1 and CDR2 sequences are SGHDT and YYEEEE. The CDR3 runs 14 residues. V lost 5 bases to trimming and J lost 7 bases, with 15 bases between them. This CDR3 reads CASSPTRGSEKLFF. The CDR3 DNA sequence: TGTGCCAGCAGTCCAACCAGGGGTAGTGAAAAACTGTTTTTT.

The chain is built from TRBV28 and TRBJ1-2, with a tentative D call TRBD1 (5 bases). V lost 2 bases and J 4 bases, leaving 11 bases between the germline ends. Germline lookup yields CDR1 MDHEN and CDR2 SYDVKM. CDR3 length: 14 amino acids. The DNA for the CDR3 is TGTGCCAGCAGTTTAATCCAGGGCCGCTATGGCTACACCTTC. Translating gives CASSLIQGRYGYTF.

The V and J genes are TRBV5-4 and TRBJ2-3, with D tentatively TRBD1 (6 bases). From germline, CDR1 is SGHNT and CDR2 YYREEE (reference sequence). V lost 3 bases and J 1 base, leaving 9 bases between the germline ends. The CDR3 consists of 14 residues. CDR3 protein: CASSSGQRTDTQYF. The CDR3 nucleotides read TGTGCCAGCAGCTCGGGACAACGCACAGATACGCAGTATTTT.

V gene TRBV30 combines with J gene TRBJ2-3; D possibly corresponds to TRBD2 (5 bases). The V end was cut by 3 bases, the J end by 9 bases, with 13 bases between. Germline lookup yields CDR1 GTSNPN and CDR2 SVGIG (reference sequence). This CDR3 is 12 amino acids long. The CDR3 loop is CAWSEASGTQYF. For the CDR3, the DNA is TGTGCCTGGAGCGAGGCCTCGGGGACGCAGTATTTT. Variable domain in full (rest from reference TRBV30 and TRBJ2-3): SQTIHQWPATLVQPVGSPLSLECTVEGTSNPNLYWYRQAAGRGLQLLFYSVGIGQISSEVPQNLSASRPQDRQFILSSKKLLLSDSGFYLCAWSEASGTQYFGPGTRLTVL.

The CDR3 DNA reads as TGTGCCAGCCAGTTCCTAGCGGGAGTTAATGAGCAGTTCTTC. Translation gives CASQFLAGVNEQFF. This sequence joins TRBV19 and TRBJ2-1, with 10 bases identical to TRBD2. V gave up 9 bases and J gave up 7 bases; unmatched junction bases: 9. The CDR3 extends over 14 amino acids. The germline V gene encodes CDR1 LNHDA and CDR2 SQIVND (reference sequence).

V usage is TRBV5-1 and J usage is TRBJ2-5, with TRBD2 identical over 7 bases. Germline V gene lookup returns CDR1 SGHRS and CDR2 YFSETQ. V lost 0 bases, J lost 8 bases, and 4 bases stayed unmatched. CDR3 length: 13 residues. The CDR3 here is CASSLEGTTTQYF. The DNA of the CDR3 is TGCGCCAGCAGCTTGGAAGGGACTACTACCCAGTACTTC. Variable domain in full (rest from reference TRBV5-1 and TRBJ2-5): KAGVTQTPRYLIKTRGQQVTLSCSPISGHRSVSWYQQTPGQGLQFLFEYFSETQRNKGNFPGRFSGRQFSNSRSEMNVSTLELGDSALYLCASSLEGTTTQYFGPGTRLLVL.

This clone has only one observation. The chain uses TRBV19 and TRBJ2-1, with 9 nucleotides matching TRBD1. Germline V gene sequence: CDR1 LNHDA, CDR2 SQIVND (reference sequence). The length of the CDR3 is 13 residues. J lost 8 bases, V lost 3 bases, and 2 bases had no gene match. The CDR3 region is CASSIRQGDEQFF. DNA of the CDR3: TGTGCCAGTAGTATCAGACAGGGGGATGAGCAGTTCTTC.

The chain uses TRBV19 and TRBJ1-5, with D possibly matching TRBD1 (5 bases). Trimming cost V 7 bases and J 4 bases, with 17 bases left between them. Germline V gene sequence: CDR1 LNHDA, CDR2 SQIVND (reference sequence). This CDR3 region has 15 residues. The CDR3 sequence: CASKPRDPANQPQHF. DNA of the CDR3: TGTGCCAGTAAGCCCAGGGACCCGGCGAATCAGCCCCAGCATTTT.

This clone was counted once. The rearrangement uses TRBV19 and TRBJ1-6; D call uncertain. The germline V gene has CDR1 LNHDA and CDR2 SQIVND (reference sequence). CDR3 length: 16 residues. V dropped 2 bases and J dropped 6 bases, with 14 bases sitting between them. DNA for the CDR3: TGTGCCAGTAGTATATCTGGGCCCGAGGGTAATTCACCCCTCCACTTT. It yields the protein CASSISGPEGNSPLHF. The full variable domain, with the rest looked up from reference TRBV19 and TRBJ1-6, is DGGITQSPKYLFRKEGQNVTLSCEQNLNHDAMYWYRQDPGQGLRLIYYSQIVNDFQKGDIAEGYSVSREKKESFPLTVTSAQKNPTAFYLCASSISGPEGNSPLHFGNGTRLTVT.

J is TRBJ2-2 and V is TRBV11-3, with D unresolved. From germline, CDR1 is SGHNT and CDR2 YENEEA. The CDR3 runs 14 residues. The V end lost 0 bases, the J end lost 6 bases, and 8 bases lay between the germline ends. The CDR3 loop reads CASSLEGGAGELFF. CDR3 in DNA: TGTGCCAGCAGCTTAGAAGGCGGTGCCGGGGAGCTGTTTTTT. Full variable domain (rest looked up from reference TRBV11-3 and TRBJ2-2): EAGVVQSPRYKIIEKKQPVAFWCNPISGHNTLYWYLQNLGQGPELLIRYENEEAVDDSQLPKDRFSAERLKGVDSTLKIQPAELGDSAVYLCASSLEGGAGELFFGEGSRLTVL.

This sequence joins TRBV28 and TRBJ2-7; no clear D gene. This CDR3 comprises 12 residues. Germline V gene lookup returns CDR1 MDHEN and CDR2 SYDVKM. V lost 4 bases, J lost 4 bases, and 8 bases lay in between. Written as DNA, the CDR3 is TGTGCCAGCAGTTCCGGGTCTTACGAGCAGTACGTC. Protein sequence: CASSSGSYEQYV.

The chain carries TRBV6-5 and TRBJ2-6, with D possibly matching TRBD1 (6 bases). This CDR3 comprises 15 residues. Trimming stripped 2 bases from V and 2 bases from J, with 7 bases between. CDR1 is MNHEY, CDR2 SVGAGI, per germline. Here the CDR3 reads CASSYKGAGANVLTF. CDR3 nucleotides: TGTGCCAGCAGTTACAAGGGGGCTGGGGCCAACGTCCTGACTTTC.

This clone was seen a single time. The sample contains more than one DNA sequence encoding this CDR3. CDR3 sequence: CASSPGGNEQFF. DNA for the CDR3: TGTGCCAGCTCACCGGGCGGCAATGAGCAGTTCTTC. The chain is built from TRBV18 and TRBJ2-1; no reliable D call. The CDR3 consists of 12 residues. Germline V gene data show CDR1 as KGHSH and CDR2 as LQKENI. V lost 3 bases to trimming and J lost 6 bases, with 6 bases between them.

The V gene is TRBV4-1, the J gene TRBJ1-5; tentatively, D is TRBD1 (5 bases). The CDR3 is made up of 14 amino acids. Germline CDR1 reads MGHRA; CDR2 reads YSYEKL. The V and J ends lost 3 bases and 7 bases respectively, with 13 bases between them. The CDR3 spells CASSQAGRWQPQHF. In DNA, the CDR3 is TGCGCCAGCAGCCAGGCAGGGAGGTGGCAGCCCCAGCATTTT.

This clone was counted between two and nine times. This chain connects TRBV30 to TRBJ2-3; D ambiguous. CDR1 and CDR2 from the germline V gene are GTSNPN and SVGIG (reference sequence). The CDR3 consists of 13 residues. The V end was cut by 0 bases, the J end by 0 bases, with 4 bases between. The CDR3 nucleotides read TGTGCCTGGAGTGTGTCAAGCACAGATACGCAGTATTTT. This encodes CAWSVSSTDTQYF. Filled out from reference TRBV30 and TRBJ2-3, the complete variable domain reads SQTIHQWPATLVQPVGSPLSLECTVEGTSNPNLYWYRQAAGRGLQLLFYSVGIGQISSEVPQNLSASRPQDRQFILSSKKLLLSDSGFYLCAWSVSSTDTQYFGPGTRLTVL.

This chain links TRBV25-1 with TRBJ1-2, with D uncertain. The germline V gene has CDR1 MGHDK and CDR2 SYGVNS. Trimming left V 6 bases short and J 4 bases short, with 12 bases between. This CDR3 spans 13 amino acids. The DNA of the CDR3 is TGTGCCAGCAGCCTGAACATCGCCTATGGCTACACCTTC. It encodes CASSLNIAYGYTF.